This TCR beta chain appears in the sequencing data of a study of human T cells and chemical hapten exposure. Study-wide results and limits: Significantly greater numbers of large CDR3 similarity clusters came from expanded TCRs than from controls.

This clonotype was counted a few times. Its antigen is not identified. During construction of the library, unique molecular identifiers were attached to individual cDNA molecules for quantitative, reproducible TCR counting. Authors' analysis steps: Across samples, TCR counts had a median of roughly 97,000 and ranged from roughly 20,000 to 690,600. Via MiXCR, TCRdb re-called the RACE reads, giving one row per CDR3 protein. TCRdb's processing, not the study's, gives the V and J calls here. The sample contains under 200,000 distinct CDR3 sequences, just under 30% of which appear only once. Time point indicated: pre-sensitization, week 0. Specified treatment: therapeutic diphenylcyclopropenone sensitization with weekly scalp DPC. The CDR3 contains 12 residues. V was trimmed by 4 bases and J by 5 bases, leaving 11 bases between them. Germline CDR1 and CDR2: SQVTM and ANQGSEA.

The receptor was derived from a woman in her 30s with alopecia areata. Some clones in this sample may be carry-over from other donors' samples. The sequencing here drew on whole blood, taken in connection with sensitization to the hapten diphenylcyclopropenone (DPC). V usage is TRBV29-1 and J usage is TRBJ2-5; D assignment may be TRBD1 or TRBD2 (5 bases each). The CDR3 nucleotides read TGCAGCGTTGCGAGGGGAGAGGAGACCCAGTACTTC. It is translated as CSVARGEETQYF.